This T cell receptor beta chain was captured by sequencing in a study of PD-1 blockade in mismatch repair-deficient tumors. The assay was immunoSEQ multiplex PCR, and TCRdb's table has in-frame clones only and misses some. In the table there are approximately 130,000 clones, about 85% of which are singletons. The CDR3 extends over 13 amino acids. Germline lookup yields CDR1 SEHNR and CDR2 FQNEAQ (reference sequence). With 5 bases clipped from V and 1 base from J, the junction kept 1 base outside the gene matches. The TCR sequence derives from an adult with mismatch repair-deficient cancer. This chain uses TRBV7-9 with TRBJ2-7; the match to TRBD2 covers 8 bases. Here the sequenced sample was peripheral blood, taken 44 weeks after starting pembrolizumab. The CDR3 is CASSPGGSYEQYF. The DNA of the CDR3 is TGTGCCAGCAGCCCGGGAGGGTCCTACGAGCAGTACTTC.